This T cell receptor (beta chain) was sequenced in a study of blood T cell repertoires in COVID-19. Trimming took off 0 bases at V and 5 bases at J, with 5 bases between the two ends. Germline V gene lookup returns CDR1 SGHRS and CDR2 YFSETQ. This CDR3 is 13 amino acids long. Original handling: Nucleated cell number was recorded as an estimate derived from reference gene primer amplification. The repertoire was sequenced with immunoSEQ multiplex PCR; TCRdb's copy has only in-frame clones and lacks some. V and J calls and clone size are those listed in that table; D and trimming were worked out from the DNA. The sample holds hundreds of thousands of clones, approximately 91% seen once.

The chain carries TRBV5-1 and TRBJ2-2; D remains unclear. Sequenced: peripheral blood. The source is a young man with active or convalescent COVID-19. The CDR3 DNA reads TGCGCCAGCAGCTTGGACAGAACCGGGGAGCTGTTTTTT. Its translation is CASSLDRTGELFF.